The 6 T cell receptor beta chains below all came from one sample that was sequenced in a study of CD8 T cells in ankylosing spondylitis. In TCRdb, the 5' RACE reads were re-called with MiXCR into one record per CDR3 protein. The sample shows fewer than 130,000 distinct CDR3 sequences, about 24% of them seen only once. Sample: synovial fluid, either unsorted or a sorted T cell fraction (not recorded which). The receptors stem from a male donor with ankylosing spondylitis.

This chain links TRBV3-1 with TRBJ1-1, with 11 bases lining up with TRBD1. V dropped 4 bases and J dropped 5; count of bases not matched to a gene: 6. The CDR3 has 15 residues. CDR1 LGHDT and CDR2 YNNKEL come from the germline V gene (reference sequence). The CDR3 is CASSRDGTGGTEAFF. For the CDR3, the DNA is TGTGCCAGCAGCCGTGACGGGACAGGGGGTACTGAAGCTTTCTTT.

This clonotype was observed a few times. The chain combines TRBV7-9 with TRBJ2-7; no clear D. Trimming stripped 5 bases from V and 0 bases from J, with 8 bases between. The length of the CDR3 is 13 residues. Per germline, CDR1 SEHNR and CDR2 FQNEAQ (reference sequence). CDR3: CASSPQVSYEQYF. For the CDR3, the DNA is TGTGCCAGCAGCCCTCAGGTCTCCTACGAGCAGTACTTC.

This clonotype was detected many times. The rearrangement links TRBV2 to TRBJ2-2, with 9 bases lining up with TRBD2. V shed 6 bases, J shed 4 bases, and the junction held 0 bases outside the gene matches. This CDR3 has 13 residues. Germline CDR1 reads SNHLY; CDR2 reads FYNNEI. The CDR3 DNA follows: TGTGCCAGCAGGACTAGCGGCACCGGGGAGCTGTTTTTT. Its translation is CASRTSGTGELFF.

This clonotype was recorded a few times. This sequence joins TRBV24-1 and TRBJ2-1; 8 nucleotides agree with TRBD2. V shed 4 bases and J 3 bases; nucleotides not matched to a gene: 10. CDR3 length: 17 amino acids. CDR1 KGHDR and CDR2 SFDVKD come from the germline V gene. CDR3: CATSEAVSGGLYNEQFF. Written as DNA, the CDR3 is TGTGCCACCAGTGAAGCTGTATCGGGAGGGCTCTACAATGAGCAGTTCTTC.

The V gene is TRBV2, the J gene TRBJ2-1, with TRBD2 matching 10 bases. The V gene's germline CDR1 is SNHLY and CDR2 FYNNEI. The CDR3 covers 14 residues. The V and J ends lost 8 bases and 5 bases, in that order; junction bases with no gene match: 6. The DNA of the CDR3 is TGTGCCAGCGGGGGACTAGCGATACACAATGAGCAGTTCTTC. Its translation: CASGGLAIHNEQFF.

The CDR3 coding sequence is TGCGCCAGCAGCTTGACTGGGTCGGGCCAAGAGACCCAGTACTTC. It is translated as CASSLTGSGQETQYF. The gene calls are TRBV5-1 and TRBJ2-5; no clear D gene. Germline CDR1 and CDR2: SGHRS and YFSETQ. The V end lost 1 base, the J end lost 1 base, and 11 bases lay between the germline ends. The CDR3 runs 15 residues.